The text below deals with one TCR beta chain. Its antigen remains unidentified. Time point reported: pretreatment peripheral blood. This record comes from a study of PD-L1 blockade in urothelial cancer. Study observations and caveats: Durable benefit accompanied greater 3-week expansion of tumor-associated blood clones.

The table came from immunoSEQ multiplex PCR; TCRdb's copy has only in-frame clones and leaves some out. The sample includes 49,000 or so clones, 75% to 85% seen only once; the top ten take about 10%. The sample in question was PBMCs, obtained around atezolizumab (anti-PD-L1) treatment. This TCR was sampled from an older man with urothelial cancer.

The CDR3 nucleotides read TGTGCCTGGAGGGGTTTCAGGACTAGCGGGAGCACAGATACGCAGTATTTT. Encoded protein: CAWRGFRTSGSTDTQYF. V and J are TRBV30 and TRBJ2-3; 11 bases map to TRBD2. Germline V CDR1 and CDR2: GTSNPN, SVGIG (reference sequence). V gave up 3 bases and J gave up 0 bases; unmatched junction bases: 8. The length of the CDR3 is 17 residues.